This T cell receptor (beta chain) is drawn from a study of blood T cell repertoires in COVID-19. The assay was immunoSEQ multiplex PCR, and TCRdb's table has in-frame clones only and misses some. The top ten hold roughly a tenth of the sample, which has 300,000 to 350,000 clones, over 85% seen once. CDR1 and CDR2 (germline): MNHEY, SVGAGI. CDR3 length: 15 residues. The V end was cut by 5 bases, the J end by 0 bases, with 13 bases between. This TCR came from a woman in her twenties or thirties who had recovered from COVID-19. Sequencing was performed on PBMCs or T cells enriched from blood (not recorded which). V usage is TRBV6-5 and J usage is TRBJ1-1; D unclear. The CDR3 protein is CASSRTPHLNTEAFF. The CDR3 nucleotides are TGTGCCAGCAGTCGGACTCCGCACTTGAACACTGAAGCTTTCTTT.